This paragraph reports one TCR beta chain. What it binds is unknown. Treatment of the sample: around 19 received Ad26.COV2.S at low or high dose, single or two shots; about 5 received placebo; per-sample allocation not given. Following the first vaccine or placebo injection, samples were taken on day 63. This record comes from a study of Ad26.COV2.S vaccination and SARS-CoV-2 variants. Study-level points and caveats: Analytic work on TCR breadth and depth might have understated the full extent of total T cell responses. Substantial breadth was reportedly displayed by spike-specific CD8+ and CD4+ T cell responses after vaccination.

Only in-frame clones appear in the TCRdb table, and some are missing; sequencing was by immunoSEQ multiplex PCR. Among about 420,000 clones listed, around nine tenths were seen once. CDR3 length: 15 amino acids. CDR1 and CDR2 (germline): SGHTA, FQGTGA. With 2 bases removed from V and 1 base from J, the gap between germline ends came to 11 bases. This rearrangement joins TRBV7-3 to TRBJ2-5; D might be TRBD1 (7 bases). The clonotype was recovered from a person aged 18-60 years who received the Ad26.COV2.S COVID-19 vaccine or a placebo. The sample consisted of peripheral blood, taken in a trial of Ad26.COV2.S vaccine versus placebo. The CDR3 nucleotides read TGTGCCAGCAGCTTAGGAGGGGGCCCCCAAGAGACCCAGTACTTC. Amino acids: CASSLGGGPQETQYF.